Listed below are T cell receptor beta chains from one sample, sequenced in a study of blood T cell repertoires in COVID-19. TCRdb's table, derived via immunoSEQ multiplex PCR, lists solely in-frame clones and lacks some. The sample consists of 76,000 or so clones, roughly 82% of them appearing once. Sample: peripheral blood. The source of these receptors is a man aged 45-60 years with acute or convalescent COVID-19. Both conserved end residues are part of each CDR3. The D gene is left open where the match is weak. Size values are once, few and many counts, or a class for expanded clones, and some rows have none.

V gene,CDR3 length,clone size,D gene,J gene,CDR3 protein,CDR3 DNA
TRBV6-1,13,few,-,TRBJ2-3,CASSEPRSDTQYF,TGTGCCAGCAGTGAACCCAGGTCAGATACGCAGTATTTT
TRBV7-8,17,-,TRBD1,TRBJ1-5,CASSSGQGGYSNQPQHF,TGTGCCAGCAGCTCGGGACAGGGGGGATATAGCAATCAGCCCCAGCATTTT
TRBV4-2,15,-,TRBD1,TRBJ1-2,CASSLGTGGRDGYTF,TGTGCCAGCAGCCTAGGGACAGGGGGCAGGGATGGCTACACCTTC
TRBV5-5,15,-,TRBD1,TRBJ1-2,CASSLAQGQAYGYTF,TGTGCCAGCAGCTTGGCACAGGGGCAGGCCTATGGCTACACCTTC
TRBV19,15,few,-,TRBJ2-2,CASSMWGSGTGELFF,TGTGCCAGTAGTATGTGGGGAAGCGGAACCGGGGAGCTGTTTTTT
TRBV15,18,-,TRBD2,TRBJ2-1,CATSILAGGRDSYNEQFF,TGTGCCACCAGCATCCTAGCGGGCGGGCGAGACTCCTACAATGAGCAGTTCTTC
TRBV25-1,15,-,TRBD1,TRBJ1-1,CASSESARGVTEAFF,TGTGCCAGCAGTGAATCTGCCAGGGGGGTCACTGAAGCTTTCTTT
TRBV24-1,13,-,-,TRBJ1-2,CATSAARVKGYTF,TGTGCCACCTCCGCTGCCAGGGTAAAAGGCTACACCTTC
TRBV6-4,13,-,-,TRBJ2-3,CASKDITTDTQYF,TGTGCCAGCAAGGACATCACCACAGATACGCAGTATTTT
TRBV7-2,14,-,TRBD1,TRBJ2-4,CASSQQGIKNIQYF,TGTGCCAGCAGCCAACAGGGGATTAAAAACATTCAGTACTTC
TRBV6-2/TRBV6-3,15,-,-,TRBJ2-5,CASSYVLGGGETQYF,TGTGCCAGCAGTTACGTTTTGGGGGGAGGAGAGACCCAGTACTTC
TRBV4-1,16,-,-,TRBJ1-5,CASSPMGTRRGQPQHF,TGCGCCAGCAGCCCGATGGGGACCCGGAGGGGTCAGCCCCAGCATTTT
TRBV7-2,14,-,-,TRBJ2-7,CASSLRARAHEQYF,TGTGCCAGCAGCTTAAGGGCCAGGGCCCACGAGCAGTACTTC
TRBV21-1,20,-,-,TRBJ2-5,CASSDTPLRDRGRIGETQYF,TGTGCCAGCAGCGATACACCACTCCGGGACAGGGGGCGGATTGGGGAGACCCAGTACTTC
TRBV28,16,-,-,TRBJ2-5,CASNHTRVRCEASQYF,TGTGCCAGCAACCACACGCGGGTCCGCTGCGAGGCGTCCCAGTACTTC
TRBV2,14,-,-,TRBJ2-2,CASSPRANTGELFF,TGTGCCAGCAGTCCACGGGCGAACACCGGGGAGCTGTTTTTT
TRBV19,13,once,-,TRBJ1-2,CASSIAGKRGYTF,TGTGCCAGTAGTATAGCGGGGAAGCGTGGCTACACCTTC
TRBV9,15,-,TRBD2,TRBJ2-2,CASSVGTSHTGELFF,TGTGCCAGCAGCGTGGGGACTAGTCACACCGGGGAGCTGTTTTTT
TRBV30,16,-,TRBD2,TRBJ2-3,CAWSATTSGGAGTQYF,TGTGCCTGGAGTGCAACGACTAGCGGGGGGGCCGGTACGCAGTATTTT
TRBV7-3,13,-,-,TRBJ2-3,CASSSNSGDTQYF,TGTGCCAGCAGCTCGAACTCGGGTGATACGCAGTATTTT
TRBV5-1,15,-,TRBD2,TRBJ2-1,CASSLLAGSNNEQFF,TGCGCCAGCAGCCTTCTAGCGGGATCTAACAATGAGCAGTTCTTC
TRBV7-3,13,-,-,TRBJ1-2,CASSLNPVGGYTF,TGTGCCAGCAGCTTAAACCCGGTCGGGGGCTACACCTTC
TRBV7-2,15,few,TRBD1,TRBJ1-3,CASSLSGGTGNTIYF,TGTGCCAGCAGCTTATCAGGGGGTACTGGAAACACCATATATTTT
TRBV3-1/TRBV3-2,15,-,TRBD2,TRBJ2-7,CASSQTSGGVYEQYF,TGTGCCAGCAGCCAGACTAGCGGGGGGGTTTACGAGCAGTACTTC
TRBV27,14,-,-,TRBJ1-3,CASSSTIAGNTIYF,TGTGCCAGCAGTTCGACCATAGCGGGAAACACCATATATTTT
TRBV4-1,15,-,-,TRBJ1-3,CASSQDVAVGNTIYF,TGCGCCAGCAGCCAAGATGTGGCAGTTGGAAACACCATATATTTT
TRBV10-3,14,-,-,TRBJ1-3,CAISTGTSGNTIYF,TGTGCCATCAGTACAGGGACCTCCGGAAACACCATATATTTT